One sample yielded the 27 T cell receptor beta chains listed below, sequenced in a study of CD8+CD57+ T cells in acquired aplastic anemia. TCR beta VDJ and CDR3 profiling used genomic DNA as template. TCRdb passed the reads through MiXCR, listing each CDR3 protein once. The sample records about 190,000 distinct CDR3 sequences, less than 70% being singletons. Sequenced input: sorted CD4+, CD8+, or CD8+CD57+ T cells (not recorded which) from PBMCs. Receptors originate from a human donor in good health, serving as a control.

This clonotype has a single count. The CDR3 coding sequence is TGCAGTGCTGTAAGACAGGGGGCTGGGGAAACCTACGAGCAGTACTTC. Its protein is CSAVRQGAGETYEQYF. The V gene is TRBV20-1, the J gene TRBJ2-7, with TRBD1 matching over 10 bases. Germline CDR1 DFQATT, CDR2 SNEGSKA (reference sequence). Trimming removed 5 bases from V and 2 bases from J; junction bases left unmatched: 12. The CDR3 loop spans 16 amino acids.

V gene TRBV12-5 combines with J gene TRBJ1-1, with 9 nucleotides matching TRBD1. V lost 7 bases and J lost 1; bases outside the gene matches: 4. The CDR3 length is 14 residues. Germline CDR1 is LGHNT and CDR2 is FRNRAP. Here the CDR3 DNA reads TGTGCTAGTGCCGCACAGGGGGCGAACACTGAAGCTTTCTTT. This sequence encodes CASAAQGANTEAFF.

The chain joins TRBV5-1 to TRBJ1-1; D possibly corresponds to TRBD1 (6 bases). The germline V and J ends were trimmed by 5 bases and 6 bases, with 17 bases remaining between them. Germline CDR1 SGHRS, CDR2 YFSETQ. This CDR3 has 14 residues. The CDR3 coding sequence is TGCGCCAGCAGGCCGGGGGGGGCGGGTTCTGAAGCTTTCTTT. It yields the protein CASRPGGAGSEAFF.

This clonotype has a single count. The chain is built from TRBV19 and TRBJ1-5; 8 bases line up with TRBD1. Looked up from germline, CDR1 is LNHDA and CDR2 is SQIVND (reference sequence). CDR3 size: 19 residues. The junction had 14 bases not matched to a gene; V was cut back by 1 base and J by 3 bases. This CDR3 reads CASSIARTGQILVNQPQHF. For the CDR3, the DNA is TGTGCCAGTAGTATAGCGAGGACAGGGCAGATCTTGGTCAATCAGCCCCAGCATTTT.

The rearrangement links TRBV20-1 to TRBJ2-5, with TRBD2 matching over 10 bases. The CDR3 length is 16 residues. V was clipped by 6 bases and J by 5 bases; unmatched bases: 15. CDR1 DFQATT and CDR2 SNEGSKA come from the germline V gene (reference sequence). This chain's CDR3 is CSAARRAGGRVETQYF. CDR3 nucleotides: TGCAGTGCCGCCAGGCGAGCGGGGGGGAGGGTGGAGACCCAGTACTTC.

This clonotype was detected only once. The gene calls are TRBV5-1 and TRBJ1-1, with TRBD1 as a possible D gene (5 bases). Between the trimmed V and J ends, which lost 4 bases and 3 bases, there was a span of 16 bases. Germline CDR1 is SGHRS and CDR2 is YFSETQ. The CDR3 extends over 15 amino acids. DNA for the CDR3: TGCGCCAGCAGCCGGCAGGGATTCGGGGACACTGAAGCTTTCTTT. Its translation is CASSRQGFGDTEAFF.

A few counts support this clonotype. A single base separates this from a much larger clone, so it may be a read error. The chain has TRBV7-2 and TRBJ2-7; 7 bases are shared with TRBD2. CDR1 is SGHTA, CDR2 FQGNSA, per germline. The CDR3 length is 16 residues. CDR3 DNA: TGTGCCAGCAGCTTGGTTCAAGCGGGGAGCTCCTACGGGCAGTACTTC. This encodes CASSLVQAGSSYGQYF.

Note on this clonotype: A much larger clone lies one base from this, so it may be a read error. The chain uses TRBV13 and TRBJ1-2, with a possible D match to TRBD1 (6 bases). The ends were cut back, 1 base at V and 7 bases at J, with 16 bases in the middle. Per germline, CDR1 PRHDT and CDR2 FYEKMQ (reference sequence). The CDR3 runs to 15 residues. The DNA for the CDR3 is TGTGCCAGCAGCTTAGTCAGGGGATCCGGTGGTGGCTACACCTTC. Amino acid sequence: CASSLVRGSGGGYTF.

CDR3 nucleotides: TGCAGCCTACAGGGGGGGGACACTGAAGCTTTCTTT. It is translated as CSLQGGDTEAFF. The chain uses TRBV29-1 and TRBJ1-1, with 8 bases that match TRBD1. The V gene's germline CDR1 is SQVTM and CDR2 ANQGSEA. V shed 8 bases and J 3 bases; nucleotides not matched to a gene: 5. The CDR3 loop spans 12 amino acids.

The chain recombines TRBV9 with TRBJ2-5; weak D call: TRBD2 (6 bases). Trimming took 0 bases from V and 9 from J, leaving 6 bases between them. CDR1 is SGDLS, CDR2 YYNGEE, per germline. This CDR3 contains 11 residues. The CDR3 nucleotides are TGTGCCAGCAGCGTAGGCGGGGCCCAGTACTTC. Encoded protein: CASSVGGAQYF.

This clonotype was found many times. One end of the junction fails to match germline, which may point to a read error. This chain connects TRBV28 to TRBJ1-1, with D maybe TRBD1 (5 bases). Germline CDR1 and CDR2: MDHEN and SYDVKM. The length of the CDR3 is 14 residues. This CDR3 reads CASSWSSKGRSTTF. For the CDR3, the DNA is TGTGCCAGCAGTTGGTCTAGTAAGGGGCGCAGTACCACGTTT.

In this sample, this clonotype turned up many times. This chain links TRBV4-1 with TRBJ1-4, with unresolved D. With 0 bases removed from V and 8 bases from J, the gap between germline ends came to 10 bases. This CDR3 region has 14 residues. The germline gives CDR1 MGHRA, CDR2 YSYEKL. The DNA for the CDR3 is TGCGCCAGCAGCCAAGATACGGGTAGGGAAAAACTGTTTTTT. Translating it yields CASSQDTGREKLFF.

The V call is TRBV20-1, the J call TRBJ2-7; D ambiguous. V dropped 0 bases and J dropped 5 bases, with 17 bases sitting between them. This CDR3 is 15 amino acids long. Germline V lookup: CDR1 DFQATT, CDR2 SNEGSKA (reference sequence). The CDR3 DNA reads as TGCAGTGCTAGAGATCGTACCCTCTACTTTAACGAGCAGTACTTC. This encodes CSARDRTLYFNEQYF.

This clonotype was recorded many times. The conserved phenylalanine or tryptophan normally closing the CDR3 is absent here, so this likely arose from a read error. It is unclear where the CDR3 begins or ends on the DNA, so no DNA is shown, and the CDR3 is as TCRdb lists it. The rearrangement joins TRBV19 to TRBJ1-2; the table's TRBD1 call for D was not verified on the DNA. The V gene's germline CDR1 is LNHDA and CDR2 SQIVND (reference sequence). With termini counted, the CDR3 has 9 amino acids. The CDR3 region is CASTRTEHL.

This chain links TRBV2 with TRBJ1-2, with a possible D match to TRBD1 (5 bases). V was cut by 1 base and J by 6 bases, with 12 bases left in between. The V gene's germline CDR1 is SNHLY and CDR2 FYNNEI. The CDR3 runs 14 residues. The CDR3 DNA follows: TGTGCCAGCAGTGAAGTAGTGACGGGGGATGGCTACACCTTC. Its protein is CASSEVVTGDGYTF.

Many counts were recorded for this clonotype. This rearrangement joins TRBV7-9 to TRBJ1-1; 7 bases map to TRBD1. CDR3 length equals 12 residues. Germline assignment: CDR1 SEHNR and CDR2 FQNEAQ (reference sequence). Trimming at V came to 5 bases and at J to 6 bases, leaving 3 bases not matched to a gene. CDR3 bases: TGTGCCAGCAGCCGACAGGGTCCTGAAGCTTTCTTT. This sequence encodes CASSRQGPEAFF.

Many counts were recorded for this clonotype. The V and J genes are TRBV24-1 and TRBJ1-5; D is possibly TRBD1 (6 bases). Looked up from germline, CDR1 is KGHDR and CDR2 is SFDVKD. This CDR3 spans 17 amino acids. V lost 5 bases to trimming and J lost 4 bases, with 20 bases between them. CDR3: CATSAGRGRANNQPQHF. CDR3 bases: TGTGCCACCAGTGCGGGGAGGGGGAGGGCTAATAATCAGCCCCAGCATTTT.

The chain is built from TRBV10-3 and TRBJ1-6, with D possibly being TRBD1 (6 bases). V gave up 4 bases and J gave up 6 bases, with 10 bases separating them. The CDR3 totals 14 residues. Germline V lookup: CDR1 ENHRY, CDR2 SYGVKD. CDR3 sequence: CAISGGDTNSPLHF. The CDR3 bases are TGTGCCATCAGTGGGGGGGACACTAATTCACCCCTCCACTTT.

The chain combines TRBV9 with TRBJ2-7; TRBD2 agrees at 9 bases. Germline CDR1 is SGDLS and CDR2 is YYNGEE. This CDR3 is built from 16 residues. The V segment lost 0 bases and the J segment 6 bases; nucleotides outside the gene matches: 10. CDR3 DNA sequence: TGTGCCAGCAGCGTAGGGGTAGCGGGGGAGATTTCCGAGCAGTACTTC. It translates to CASSVGVAGEISEQYF.

The chain employs TRBV12-3 or TRBV12-4 and TRBJ2-5; tentative D call: TRBD1 (6 bases). The CDR3 is 15 residues long. Trimming shortened V by 6 bases and J by 1 base, and 15 bases separated the two germline ends. CDR3 coding DNA: TGTGCCAGCAGCCCCTCACAGGGACGCCAAGAGACCCAGTACTTC. This encodes CASSPSQGRQETQYF.

This clonotype was seen a handful of times. J is TRBJ2-1 and V is TRBV6-5; TRBD1 is a possible D gene (6 bases). Germline CDR1 MNHEY, CDR2 SVGAGI. V gave up 5 bases and J gave up 0 bases, with 14 bases separating them. The CDR3 sequence is 16 residues long. The CDR3 coding sequence is TGTGCCAGCAGTACCTACACAGGGCGCTCCTACAATGAGCAGTTCTTC. It translates to CASSTYTGRSYNEQFF.

This clonotype was seen many times. The V call is TRBV2, the J call TRBJ1-2; D not certain. The CDR3 extends over 13 amino acids. Germline-derived CDR1 and CDR2 are SNHLY and FYNNEI. Trimming took off 0 bases at V and 4 bases at J, with 6 bases between the two ends. For the CDR3, the DNA is TGTGCCAGCAGTGAAGCGAGGGTCTATGGCTACACCTTC. Amino acids: CASSEARVYGYTF.

To note about this clonotype: One end of the junction fails to match germline, which may point to a read error. V usage is TRBV2 and J usage is TRBJ2-1; 7 nucleotides align to TRBD1. This CDR3 comprises 13 residues. Germline V gene sequence: CDR1 SNHLY, CDR2 FYNNEI. This CDR3 is CSAGDRAYNEQFF. CDR3 bases: TGCAGTGCTGGAGACAGGGCATACAATGAGCAGTTCTTC.

This clonotype was counted ten times or more. V gene TRBV10-1 combines with J gene TRBJ2-3, with D perhaps TRBD1 (6 bases). Trimming shortened V by 6 bases and J by 0 bases, and 19 bases separated the two germline ends. Germline CDR1 is WNHNN and CDR2 is SYGVQD (reference sequence). This CDR3 comprises 17 residues. CDR3 loop: CASRRISKGDSTDTQYF. The DNA of the CDR3 is TGCGCCAGCAGACGGATCTCCAAGGGGGACAGCACAGATACGCAGTATTTT.

The J gene is TRBJ2-5, the V gene TRBV7-2; 9 positions agree with TRBD1. There are 14 residues in the CDR3. CDR1 is SGHTA, CDR2 FQGNSA, per germline. J gave up 5 bases and V 5 bases, and 6 bases lay outside the gene matches. CDR3 nucleotides: TGTGCCAGCAGCCAGACAGGGGGAATGGAGACCCAGTACTTC. It encodes CASSQTGGMETQYF. Supplemented by reference TRBV7-2 and TRBJ2-5, the full variable domain reads GAGVSQSPSNKVTEKGKDVELRCDPISGHTALYWYRQSLGQGLEFLIYFQGNSAPDKSGLPSDRFSAERTGGSVSTLTIQRTQQEDSAVYLCASSQTGGMETQYFGPGTRLLVL.

The rearrangement joins TRBV20-1 to TRBJ2-1; 12 bases line up with TRBD2. The length of the CDR3 is 17 residues. The junction had 9 bases not matched to a gene; V was cut back by 0 bases and J by 6 bases. The germline V gene has CDR1 DFQATT and CDR2 SNEGSKA (reference sequence). CDR3 sequence reads: CSARDRTSGGRGNEQFF. CDR3 nucleotides: TGCAGTGCTAGAGATCGCACTAGCGGGGGGAGGGGCAATGAGCAGTTCTTC.

In this sample, this clonotype turned up many times. This chain links TRBV5-1 with TRBJ1-4; D not certain. The CDR3 sequence is 16 residues long. Trimming removed 1 base at V and 0 bases at J, with 10 bases between. Germline assignment: CDR1 SGHRS and CDR2 YFSETQ. The CDR3 region has the DNA TGCGCCAGCAGCTTGAACAGACCAGCAACTAATGAAAAACTGTTTTTT. Translation gives CASSLNRPATNEKLFF.